Below, one T cell receptor (beta chain) is given with its context. Its target is not known. These data come from a study of OX40 agonist ivuxolimab in advanced cancers. Study in general: Cohort: roughly 80% men, mean age about 62, aged roughly 23 to 90. Having had anti-PD-1, anti-PD-L1 or anti-CTLA-4 therapy before was allowed, and approximately 40% had some.

Germline CDR1 and CDR2: SGHRS and YFSETQ. This CDR3 spans 15 amino acids. V was trimmed by 7 bases and J by 0 bases, leaving 13 bases between them. Clones were sequenced by immunoSEQ multiplex PCR, and TCRdb holds only the in-frame ones, with some missing. This table has 55,000 to 70,000 clones, 85% to 90% appearing once. Study results and caveats: Expanded clones were, on average, more numerous among CD8+ T cells than CD4+.

The TCR was taken from an adult with an advanced solid tumor such as melanoma, head and neck, liver or kidney cancer. The sample was CD4+ or CD8+ T cells sorted from blood, taken in a trial of the OX40 agonist ivuxolimab. The chain employs TRBV5-1 and TRBJ2-2; TRBD1 might be the D (5 bases). The CDR3 region has the DNA TGCGCCAGCTTTCGACAGCCGACGAACACCGGGGAGCTGTTTTTT. Translated, it gives CASFRQPTNTGELFF.